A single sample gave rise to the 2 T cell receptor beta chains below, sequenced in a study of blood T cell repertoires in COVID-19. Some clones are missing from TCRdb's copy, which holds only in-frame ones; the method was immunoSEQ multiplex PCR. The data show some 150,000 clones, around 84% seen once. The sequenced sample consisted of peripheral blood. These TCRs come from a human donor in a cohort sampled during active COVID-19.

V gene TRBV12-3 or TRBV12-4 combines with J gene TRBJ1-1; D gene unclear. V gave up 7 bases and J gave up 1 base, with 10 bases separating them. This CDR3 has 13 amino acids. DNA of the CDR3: TGTGCCAGCACTTTTAAATGGAACACTGAAGCTTTCTTT. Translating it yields CASTFKWNTEAFF.

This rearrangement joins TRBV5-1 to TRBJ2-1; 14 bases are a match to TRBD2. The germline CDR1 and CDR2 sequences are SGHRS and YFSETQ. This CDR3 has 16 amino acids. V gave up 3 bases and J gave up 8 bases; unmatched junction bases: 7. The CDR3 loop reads CASSSQTSGRADEQFF. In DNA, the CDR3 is TGCGCCAGCAGCTCACAGACTAGCGGGAGGGCCGATGAGCAGTTCTTC.